A single sample is the source of the 23 T cell receptor beta chains below, sequenced in a study of blood T cell repertoires in COVID-19 (dated by TCRdb to about 2020). Libraries were made using the immunoSEQ multiplex PCR assay. In TCRdb, the immuneACCESS table is reduced to in-frame sequences with V and J assigned. These tables do not hold every clone; where another copy was compared, an unresolved V gene accounts for under half, and the others remain unexplained. The sample contains approximately 170,000 clones, about 85% of them found a single time. Together, the top ten hold more than 25% of the sample. The specimen was peripheral blood. The receptors shown here come from a man aged 60 to 69 with acute or convalescent COVID-19.

V usage is TRBV7-2 and J usage is TRBJ2-1, with a possible D match to TRBD2 (5 bases). The CDR3 spans 15 residues. Trimming removed 5 bases from V and 9 bases from J, with 20 bases in between. Germline CDR1 is SGHTA and CDR2 is FQGNSA. CDR3 sequence: CASSQGTARRGEQFF. CDR3 in DNA: TGTGCCAGCAGCCAAGGCACCGCCCGTCGGGGTGAGCAGTTCTTC.

The gene calls are TRBV2 and TRBJ1-1; no firm D call. Trimming left V 2 bases short and J 5 bases short, with 12 bases between. The CDR3 runs 14 residues. Looked up from germline, CDR1 is SNHLY and CDR2 is FYNNEI. CDR3 in DNA: TGTGCCAGCAGTGAACGGGGAGGGAGGACTGAAGCTTTCTTT. It encodes CASSERGGRTEAFF. Full variable domain (missing parts from reference TRBV2 and TRBJ1-1): EPEVTQTPSHQVTQMGQEVILRCVPISNHLYFYWYRQILGQKVEFLVSFYNNEISEKSEIFDDQFSVERPDGSNFTLKIRSTKLEDSAMYFCASSERGGRTEAFFGQGTRLTVV.

The CDR3 sequence is CASSPRIGQGGREQFF. As DNA, the CDR3 is TGTGCCAGCAGCCCTCGTATCGGACAGGGGGGGCGTGAGCAGTTCTTC. This chain joins TRBV7-2 and TRBJ2-1; 10 nucleotides agree with TRBD1. Germline trimming cut 5 bases from V and 9 bases from J; bases unmatched to any gene: 13. The V gene's germline CDR1 is SGHTA and CDR2 FQGNSA. The length of the CDR3 is 16 residues.

The chain joins TRBV27 to TRBJ1-6; tentatively, D is TRBD1 (5 bases). Trimming removed 0 bases from V and 9 bases from J, with 18 bases in between. Germline loops: CDR1 MNHEY, CDR2 SMNVEV (reference sequence). CDR3 length: 17 residues. The CDR3 sequence: CASSLSGGVPLFSPLHF. The DNA of the CDR3 is TGTGCCAGCAGTTTATCTGGGGGGGTCCCCTTGTTTTCACCCCTCCACTTT.

The genes are TRBV6-5 and TRBJ1-2; no firm D call. The CDR3 has 15 amino acids. Trimming took off 1 base at V and 1 base at J, with 10 bases between the two ends. Per the germline V gene, CDR1 is MNHEY and CDR2 is SVGAGI. The CDR3, as DNA: TGTGCCAGCAGTTACTTGTCAGGACTTAACTATGGCTACACCTTC. It encodes CASSYLSGLNYGYTF.

The chain has TRBV6-1 and TRBJ1-1, with 7 bases matching TRBD1. Germline CDR1 is MNHNS and CDR2 is SASEGT. After removal of 3 bases from V and 8 bases from J, the junction contained 6 bases not matched to a gene. The CDR3 totals 13 residues. CDR3 in amino acids: CASSETGKSEAFF. DNA of the CDR3: TGTGCCAGCAGTGAGACAGGGAAATCCGAAGCTTTCTTT.

The chain combines TRBV5-5 with TRBJ2-1, with no clear D. Germline CDR1 is SGHKS and CDR2 is YYEKEE (reference sequence). Trimming cost V 1 base and J 10 bases, with 12 bases left between them. CDR3 length: 13 residues. The CDR3 region is CASSLPNWREQFF. The CDR3, as DNA: TGTGCCAGCAGCTTGCCTAACTGGCGGGAGCAGTTCTTC.

The gene calls are TRBV15 and TRBJ2-3; 11 bases line up with TRBD1. This CDR3 region has 15 residues. J lost 3 bases, V lost 9 bases, and 8 bases had no gene match. Germline values: CDR1 LNHNV, CDR2 YYDKDF (reference sequence). The DNA of the CDR3 is TGTGCCACTCGTGGACAGGGGGCGAAAACAGATACGCAGTATTTT. As protein: CATRGQGAKTDTQYF.

This clone was observed once. The rearrangement joins TRBV4-1 to TRBJ1-3, with TRBD1 matching 9 bases. The CDR3 covers 16 residues. Per the germline V gene, CDR1 is MGHRA and CDR2 is YSYEKL. J gave up 2 bases and V 0 bases, and 2 bases lay outside the gene matches. CDR3 amino acids: CASSQEGQGTGNTIYF. As DNA, the CDR3 is TGCGCCAGCAGCCAAGAGGGACAGGGTACTGGAAACACCATATATTTT.

This clone was detected only a few times. This CDR3 is CATSSGYEQYF. The CDR3, as DNA: TGTGCCACCTCCTCAGGGTACGAGCAGTACTTC. The chain combines TRBV24-1 with TRBJ2-7; a possible D gene is TRBD1 (5 bases). V was trimmed by 9 bases and J by 4 bases, leaving 9 bases between them. The CDR3 is 11 residues long. The germline CDR1 and CDR2 sequences are KGHDR and SFDVKD.

J is TRBJ2-5 and V is TRBV27; TRBD1 matches at 7 bases. The CDR3 has 16 amino acids. CDR1 is MNHEY and CDR2 is SMNVEV in the germline V gene (reference sequence). The ends lost 5 bases at V and 4 bases at J; junction bases unmatched: 13. The CDR3 nucleotides are TGTGCCAGCAGTCCGTCAAGACAGGGAAAAGGAGAGACCCAGTACTTC. It codes for CASSPSRQGKGETQYF.

This chain joins TRBV29-1 and TRBJ1-2; 9 positions agree with TRBD1. The CDR3 contains 13 residues. The trim removed 7 bases at V and 8 bases at J, leaving 11 bases unmatched. Per the germline V gene, CDR1 is SQVTM and CDR2 is ANQGSEA. The CDR3 DNA is TGCAGCGGATTAATACAGGGGGCCCACGGCTACACCTTC. Residues: CSGLIQGAHGYTF.

In this sample, this clone turned up once. The rearrangement links TRBV2 to TRBJ1-1; D unclear. Trimming stripped 2 bases from V and 8 bases from J, with 15 bases between. The CDR3 extends over 14 amino acids. From germline, CDR1 is SNHLY and CDR2 FYNNEI. CDR3 in DNA: TGTGCCAGCAGTGAACTCCCGGCAGCGGTCGAAGCTTTCTTT. Its translation: CASSELPAAVEAFF.

The chain carries TRBV19 and TRBJ1-5; D perhaps matches TRBD1 (6 bases). Germline values: CDR1 LNHDA, CDR2 SQIVND (reference sequence). The V gene lost 1 base and the J gene lost 3 bases, with 13 bases spanning the gap. The CDR3 is made up of 16 amino acids. The CDR3 reads CASSIGPGADNQPQHF. As DNA, the CDR3 is TGTGCCAGTAGTATAGGTCCAGGGGCAGACAATCAGCCCCAGCATTTT. The full variable domain, with the rest looked up from reference TRBV19 and TRBJ1-5, is DGGITQSPKYLFRKEGQNVTLSCEQNLNHDAMYWYRQDPGQGLRLIYYSQIVNDFQKGDIAEGYSVSREKKESFPLTVTSAQKNPTAFYLCASSIGPGADNQPQHFGDGTRLSIL.

The V call is TRBV2, the J call TRBJ2-5; the D is unclear. The ends were cut back, 10 bases at V and 3 bases at J, with 12 bases in the middle. This CDR3 comprises 12 residues. Germline lookup yields CDR1 SNHLY and CDR2 FYNNEI. The CDR3 region is CATRGVEETQYF. The CDR3 DNA reads as TGTGCCACCCGAGGCGTAGAAGAGACCCAGTACTTC.

The chain links TRBV19 to TRBJ1-4, with D unclear. The ends were cut back, 5 bases at V and 2 bases at J, with 12 bases in the middle. Germline lookup yields CDR1 LNHDA and CDR2 SQIVND (reference sequence). This CDR3 has 15 amino acids. The CDR3 spells CASSESGVTNEKLFF. In DNA form, the CDR3 reads TGTGCCAGTAGTGAATCGGGAGTCACTAATGAAAAACTGTTTTTT.

This clone was counted between two and nine times. V is TRBV5-1 and J is TRBJ1-1, with no clear D. Trimming took off 0 bases at V and 1 base at J, with 7 bases between the two ends. The germline gives CDR1 SGHRS, CDR2 YFSETQ. CDR3 length equals 14 residues. CDR3 sequence reads: CASSLGAGNTEAFF. CDR3 DNA sequence: TGCGCCAGCAGCTTGGGGGCGGGGAACACTGAAGCTTTCTTT.

This clone has only a few counts. In the same sample, other DNA sequences code for this CDR3. The chain has TRBV5-1 and TRBJ1-2; D is perhaps TRBD1 (5 bases). CDR1 SGHRS and CDR2 YFSETQ come from the germline V gene. V lost 0 bases to trimming and J lost 8 bases, with 14 bases between them. The CDR3 has 14 amino acids. CDR3 coding DNA: TGCGCCAGCAGCTTGGCCGGGACGGGAGGAGGCTACACCTTC. Translating it yields CASSLAGTGGGYTF.

This CDR3 is CASSTGASGGAGETQYF. The CDR3 nucleotides read TGTGCCAGCTCAACAGGAGCTAGCGGGGGGGCCGGAGAGACCCAGTACTTC. This chain links TRBV18 with TRBJ2-5; 12 bases align to TRBD2. The V gene end was trimmed by 5 bases and the J gene end by 4 bases; junction bases not matched to a gene: 11. The germline V gene encodes CDR1 KGHSH and CDR2 LQKENI. CDR3 size: 17 residues.

The V and J genes are TRBV13 and TRBJ2-5, with TRBD1 identical over 7 bases. V lost 5 bases, J lost 2 bases, and 5 bases stayed unmatched. The length of the CDR3 is 14 residues. The germline CDR1 and CDR2 sequences are PRHDT and FYEKMQ (reference sequence). CDR3 sequence reads: CASSIRQGQETQYF. As DNA, the CDR3 is TGTGCCAGCAGCATCAGACAGGGACAAGAGACCCAGTACTTC. The variable domain in full, with the rest retrieved from reference TRBV13 and TRBJ2-5, is AAGVIQSPRHLIKEKRETATLKCYPIPRHDTVYWYQQGPGQDPQFLISFYEKMQSDKGSIPDRFSAQQFSDYHSELNMSSLELGDSALYFCASSIRQGQETQYFGPGTRLLVL.

The CDR3 spells CASSVTTVGYGYTF. The CDR3 nucleotides read TGTGCCAGCAGCGTCACGACTGTAGGCTATGGCTACACCTTC. The gene calls are TRBV9 and TRBJ1-2; D remains ambiguous. The CDR3 is 14 amino acids. V lost 2 bases, J lost 4 bases, and 12 bases lay in between. Germline values: CDR1 SGDLS, CDR2 YYNGEE.

This sequence joins TRBV18 and TRBJ2-3, with 8 bases lining up with TRBD1. The CDR3 is 15 residues long. V was clipped by 4 bases and J by 2 bases; unmatched bases: 5. Germline V gives CDR1 KGHSH, CDR2 LQKENI. The CDR3, as DNA: TGTGCCAGCTCACTGGACAGGGACATCACAGATACGCAGTATTTT. The encoded protein is CASSLDRDITDTQYF.

The chain has TRBV5-1 and TRBJ1-2, with 7 bases matching TRBD1. V was pared by 3 bases and J by 2 bases, with 1 base of the junction left unmatched. The CDR3 is made up of 13 amino acids. Germline lookup yields CDR1 SGHRS and CDR2 YFSETQ. CDR3 residues: CASSSTGNYGYTF. In DNA, the CDR3 is TGCGCCAGCAGCTCGACAGGGAACTATGGCTACACCTTC. The full variable domain, its missing parts supplied by reference TRBV5-1 and TRBJ1-2, is KAGVTQTPRYLIKTRGQQVTLSCSPISGHRSVSWYQQTPGQGLQFLFEYFSETQRNKGNFPGRFSGRQFSNSRSEMNVSTLELGDSALYLCASSSTGNYGYTFGSGTRLTVV.